Listed below are T cell receptor beta chains from one sample, sequenced in a study of CD8 T cells in ankylosing spondylitis. TCRdb reanalysed the 5' RACE reads using MiXCR and keeps one entry per CDR3 protein. Of around 210,000 distinct CDR3 sequences listed, roughly 8.2% are singletons. Sequenced: blood, either unsorted or a sorted T cell fraction (not recorded which). These TCRs come from a female donor with ankylosing spondylitis or in good health (not recorded which). Both conserved end residues are trimmed from each CDR3.

CDR3 protein	CDR3 length	J gene	V gene
SARAGLLKYEQY	12	TRBJ2-7	TRBV20-1
ASRALSGAGAYEQY	14	TRBJ2-7	TRBV6-1
ASSVAGVGTEAF	12	TRBJ1-1	TRBV9
ASSSPDSEETQY	12	TRBJ2-5	TRBV7-9
ATSRGLAGFEQY	12	TRBJ2-7	TRBV15
SARGSTLAKNIQY	13	TRBJ2-4	TRBV20-1
ASTEGVGQPQH	11	TRBJ1-5	TRBV6-1
ASSLTGFRSTEAF	13	TRBJ1-1	TRBV7-9
SASIWEGYGYT	11	TRBJ1-2	TRBV20-1
ASSPSTGAYEQY	12	TRBJ2-7	TRBV7-2